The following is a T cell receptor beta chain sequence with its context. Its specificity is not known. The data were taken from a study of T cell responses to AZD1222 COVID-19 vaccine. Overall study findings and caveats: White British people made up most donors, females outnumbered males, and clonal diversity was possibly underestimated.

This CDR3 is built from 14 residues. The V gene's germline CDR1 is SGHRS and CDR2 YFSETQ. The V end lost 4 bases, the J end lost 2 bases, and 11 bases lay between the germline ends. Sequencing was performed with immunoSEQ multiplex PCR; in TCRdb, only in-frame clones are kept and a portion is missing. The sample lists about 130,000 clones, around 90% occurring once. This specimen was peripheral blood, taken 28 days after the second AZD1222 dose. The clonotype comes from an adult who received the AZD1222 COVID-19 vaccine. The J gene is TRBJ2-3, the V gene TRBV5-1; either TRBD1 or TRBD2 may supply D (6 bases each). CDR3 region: CASSRGDDTDTQYF. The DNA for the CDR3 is TGCGCCAGCAGCAGGGGGGACGACACAGATACGCAGTATTTT.